These 17 T cell receptor beta chains were sequenced from one sample in a study of blood T cell repertoires in COVID-19. Libraries were prepared by immunoSEQ multiplex PCR; TCRdb keeps only in-frame clonotypes and omits some of them. The sample shows some 150,000 clones, about 80% of them seen only once. The material sequenced was peripheral blood. These TCRs come from a woman of 80 years or more in a cohort sampled during active or convalescent COVID-19.

The J gene is TRBJ2-3, the V gene TRBV7-2; possibly TRBD2 for D (5 bases). Trimming took 1 base from V and 8 from J, leaving 13 bases between them. CDR1 is SGHTA and CDR2 is FQGNSA in the germline V gene. This CDR3 is built from 14 residues. DNA for the CDR3: TGTGCCAGCAGCTTAGAGCGGATAGGCGTTACGCAGTATTTT. As protein: CASSLERIGVTQYF.

The chain is built from TRBV4-2 and TRBJ2-3; tentatively, D is TRBD1 (6 bases). CDR3 size: 15 residues. Trimming took off 3 bases at V and 0 bases at J, with 10 bases between the two ends. Germline V gene lookup returns CDR1 LGHNA and CDR2 YNFKEQ. CDR3 loop: CASSHGQSSTDTQYF. The CDR3 coding sequence is TGTGCCAGCAGCCATGGACAGTCGAGCACAGATACGCAGTATTTT.

This chain connects TRBV12-5 to TRBJ2-3, with D uncertain. CDR1 LGHNT and CDR2 FRNRAP come from the germline V gene. The CDR3 runs to 16 residues. Trimming cost V 0 bases and J 2 bases, with 12 bases left between them. This chain's CDR3 is CASGLVRVQITDTQYF. The CDR3 bases are TGTGCTAGTGGTTTGGTCCGGGTCCAAATCACAGATACGCAGTATTTT.

V is TRBV5-4 and J is TRBJ2-7; 10 nucleotides match TRBD2. This CDR3 region has 15 residues. CDR1 and CDR2 (germline): SGHNT, YYREEE (reference sequence). V trimming: 2 bases; J trimming: 5 bases; junction bases outside the gene matches: 7. The CDR3 DNA follows: TGTGCCAGCAGCTTACAGGGACTAGCGTTCCACGAGCAGTACGTC. It encodes CASSLQGLAFHEQYV.

The V call is TRBV5-4, the J call TRBJ2-3; tentative D call: TRBD2 (5 bases). The length of the CDR3 is 15 residues. Trimming left V 0 bases short and J 2 bases short, with 10 bases between. Germline V gives CDR1 SGHNT, CDR2 YYREEE (reference sequence). The CDR3 DNA reads TGTGCCAGCAGCTTGGGACTAATTAACACAGATACGCAGTATTTT. Its translation is CASSLGLINTDTQYF.

The chain is built from TRBV7-2 and TRBJ2-1; 9 bases match TRBD2. The length of the CDR3 is 16 residues. V was pared by 1 base and J by 8 bases, with 9 bases of the junction left unmatched. The germline CDR1 and CDR2 sequences are SGHTA and FQGNSA. CDR3: CASSLVIGGGAHEQFF. The CDR3 DNA follows: TGTGCCAGCAGCTTAGTGATCGGCGGGGGGGCGCATGAGCAGTTCTTC.

The sample holds one count of this clone. The CDR3 DNA is TGTGCCAGCAGCTTATCAGGGGCCAGTGTCTATGGCTACACCTTC. It translates to CASSLSGASVYGYTF. The chain joins TRBV7-3 to TRBJ1-2; D is perhaps TRBD1 (6 bases). Trimming pared 2 bases from V and 4 bases from J, leaving 14 bases between. Germline-derived CDR1 and CDR2 are SGHTA and FQGTGA. The CDR3 consists of 15 residues. The full variable domain, completed using reference TRBV7-3 and TRBJ1-2, is GAGVSQTPSNKVTEKGKYVELRCDPISGHTALYWYRQSLGQGPEFLIYFQGTGAADDSGLPNDRFFAVRPEGSVSTLKIQRTERGDSAVYLCASSLSGASVYGYTFGSGTRLTVV.

The V call is TRBV5-4, the J call TRBJ2-3; the match to TRBD2 covers 12 bases. The CDR3 runs to 16 residues. The trim removed 4 bases at V and 6 bases at J, leaving 9 bases unmatched. From germline, CDR1 is SGHNT and CDR2 YYREEE (reference sequence). The CDR3 bases are TGTGCCAGCAGCAACAAACTAGCGGGGGGAAGTGATACGCAGTATTTT. This codes for CASSNKLAGGSDTQYF.

The V and J genes are TRBV7-2 and TRBJ1-1, with D unclear. Germline-derived CDR1 and CDR2 are SGHTA and FQGNSA. With 3 bases removed from V and 0 bases from J, the gap between germline ends came to 5 bases. The CDR3 extends over 13 amino acids. CDR3 residues: CASSFQLNTEAFF. The CDR3 bases are TGTGCCAGCAGCTTTCAGTTGAACACTGAAGCTTTCTTT.

The chain combines TRBV7-9 with TRBJ2-3; TRBD2 matches 8 bases. After removal of 2 bases from V and 4 bases from J, the junction contained 8 bases not matched to a gene. CDR3 length: 16 amino acids. Germline assignment: CDR1 SEHNR and CDR2 FQNEAQ (reference sequence). CDR3 nucleotides: TGTGCCAGCAGCTTAACCGGGGGGGCCGGGGCAGATACGCAGTATTTT. It is translated as CASSLTGGAGADTQYF. The full variable domain, in which reference TRBV7-9 and TRBJ2-3 provide the parts outside the CDR3, is DTGVSQNPRHKITKRGQNVTFRCDPISEHNRLYWYRQTLGQGPEFLTYFQNEAQLEKSRLLSDRFSAERPKGSFSTLEIQRTEQGDSAMYLCASSLTGGAGADTQYFGPGTRLTVL.

This clone occurred once. The chain combines TRBV7-2 with TRBJ2-5, with unresolved D. V was clipped by 5 bases and J by 1 base, with 11 bases between them. CDR3 size: 14 residues. The V gene's germline CDR1 is SGHTA and CDR2 FQGNSA. The CDR3 nucleotides read TGTGCCAGCAGCACATACAGCCGCCAAGAGACCCAGTACTTC. Translation: CASSTYSRQETQYF.

The chain couples TRBV20-1 to TRBJ1-2; no clear D. V was pared by 3 bases and J by 2 bases, with 13 bases between. The CDR3 covers 14 residues. Germline V lookup: CDR1 DFQATT, CDR2 SNEGSKA (reference sequence). The CDR3 here is CSASMGPQNYGYTF. CDR3 nucleotide sequence: TGCAGTGCTAGTATGGGTCCACAGAACTATGGCTACACCTTC.

The chain is built from TRBV5-1 and TRBJ2-1; weak D call: TRBD1 (6 bases). The CDR3 sequence is 15 residues long. V lost 4 bases and J lost 2, with 13 bases in between. CDR1 is SGHRS, CDR2 YFSETQ, per germline. The CDR3 nucleotides are TGCGCCAGCAGCCCGAGGGGGATAACCTACAATGAGCAGTTCTTC. Its translation: CASSPRGITYNEQFF.

V gene TRBV5-6 combines with J gene TRBJ2-5; D is unresolved. Trimming pared 4 bases from V and 2 bases from J, leaving 9 bases between. Germline lookup yields CDR1 SGHDT and CDR2 YYEEEE. The CDR3 runs 13 residues. The CDR3 nucleotides are TGTGCCAGCAGCGCCGGCGGACAAGAGACCCAGTACTTC. It yields the protein CASSAGGQETQYF.

The V and J genes are TRBV7-8 and TRBJ2-7, with 9 bases that match TRBD1. Germline CDR1 reads SGHVS; CDR2 reads FQNEAQ. Trimming at V came to 0 bases and at J to 4 bases, leaving 4 bases not matched to a gene. The CDR3 spans 15 residues. The CDR3 coding sequence is TGTGCCAGCAGCTTAGCCGGGACAGGGTGGTACGAGCAGTACTTC. It encodes CASSLAGTGWYEQYF.

This clone was counted between two and nine times. CDR3 nucleotides: TGTGCCAGCTCCGGGACAGGGGGGACCGGCTCCTACAATGAGCAGTTCTTC. This gives the protein CASSGTGGTGSYNEQFF. The rearrangement uses TRBV2 and TRBJ2-1; 11 bases align to TRBD1. The V gene's germline CDR1 is SNHLY and CDR2 FYNNEI. This CDR3 is built from 17 residues. V was pared by 8 bases and J by 0 bases, with 9 bases of the junction left unmatched.

This clone has more than one count but fewer than ten. V and J are TRBV30 and TRBJ1-5, with 10 bases fitting TRBD1. The V gene end was trimmed by 3 bases and the J gene end by 7 bases; junction bases not matched to a gene: 3. The CDR3 has 13 residues. CDR1 and CDR2 (germline): GTSNPN, SVGIG (reference sequence). The CDR3 protein is CAWSGQGGQPQHF. The CDR3 DNA reads as TGTGCCTGGAGCGGACAGGGGGGGCAGCCCCAGCATTTT. The full variable domain, its missing parts supplied by reference TRBV30 and TRBJ1-5, is SQTIHQWPATLVQPVGSPLSLECTVEGTSNPNLYWYRQAAGRGLQLLFYSVGIGQISSEVPQNLSASRPQDRQFILSSKKLLLSDSGFYLCAWSGQGGQPQHFGDGTRLSIL.